These T cell receptor beta chains were read from a single sample in a study of early T cells in non-severe SARS-CoV-2 infection. One entry per CDR3 protein results from TCRdb running MiXCR on the 5' RACE reads. The table records tens of thousands of distinct CDR3 sequences, over 9% of them present only once. Sequencing was carried out using whole blood. Every receptor here comes from an adult who was a healthcare worker with PCR-confirmed SARS-CoV-2 infection or an uninfected control (not recorded which). The conserved cysteine and the conserved F or W are not part of the CDR3 here. A D gene is named only where the DNA matches it firmly.

v_gene	d_gene	j_gene	CDR3aa
TRBV20-1	NA	TRBJ2-5	SARDPLLGAQY
TRBV28	TRBD1	TRBJ1-2	ASYRGGYGYT
TRBV20-1	TRBD1	TRBJ1-4	SASGQAEKLF
TRBV2	TRBD2	TRBJ2-1	ASSVQTSRLNEQF
TRBV28	TRBD2	TRBJ2-7	ASSPEREAGEQY
TRBV12-3/TRBV12-4	NA	TRBJ1-4	ASSLRAGEREKLF
TRBV20-1	NA	TRBJ1-2	SASPRGYGYT
TRBV21-1	NA	TRBJ2-5	ASSKTTLWMFETQY
TRBV28	NA	TRBJ1-6	ASMDENSPLH
TRBV18	TRBD1	TRBJ2-1	ASSPQQGAGQF
TRBV28	NA	TRBJ1-6	ASSYLGSSYNSPLH
TRBV6-2/TRBV6-3	NA	TRBJ1-2	ASSTEGTANYGYT
TRBV2	TRBD1	TRBJ2-7	ASSGTGHYEQY
TRBV28	TRBD2	TRBJ2-5	ASSHSGDQETQY
TRBV20-1	NA	TRBJ2-1	SARVKGSYNEQF
TRBV28	TRBD1	TRBJ2-2	ASSGQGDVTGELF
TRBV29-1	NA	TRBJ2-1	SVERWKDNEQF
TRBV7-3	NA	TRBJ1-3	ASSTDVNSGNTIY
TRBV30	NA	TRBJ2-2	ASPAVYLNTGELF
TRBV5-4	NA	TRBJ2-7	ASSFPREREQY
TRBV7-2	NA	TRBJ1-5	ASSLARGTEDQPQH
TRBV5-4	TRBD1	TRBJ1-2	ASSLQGAGYGYT
TRBV18	NA	TRBJ2-3	ASSPRQILEDTQY
TRBV7-2	NA	TRBJ2-3	ASSKLGPVDTQY
TRBV11-2	NA	TRBJ1-2	ASSAGSGYGYT
TRBV20-1	TRBD2	TRBJ2-1	SAFSRTSGISNEQF
TRBV5-4	TRBD2	TRBJ2-3	ASSLRTSGDTQY
TRBV12-3/TRBV12-4	NA	TRBJ2-2	ASSLVRPRELF
TRBV24-1	TRBD2	TRBJ2-1	ATSDQASGSYNEQF